The 5 T cell receptor beta chains in this list originate from one sample, sequenced in a study of blood T cell repertoires in COVID-19. Clones were read by immunoSEQ multiplex PCR, and TCRdb kept only the in-frame ones, dropping some. This table has 500,000 to 600,000 clones, about 88% appearing once. The source material was peripheral blood. These receptors all come from a woman aged 50 to 65 with COVID-19, enrolled during active disease.

The chain couples TRBV27 to TRBJ2-3, with TRBD2 matching 13 bases. The CDR3 runs 17 residues. Germline CDR1 is MNHEY and CDR2 is SMNVEV (reference sequence). Unmatched junction bases numbered 6, after V lost 3 bases and J lost 3 bases. CDR3 DNA sequence: TGTGCCAGCAGTTTCACATCGACTAGCGGGGGGACAGATACGCAGTATTTT. The encoded protein is CASSFTSTSGGTDTQYF.

The CDR3 loop reads CASSRMGGQGTRNYGYTF. DNA of the CDR3: TGTGCCAGCAGTCGAATGGGGGGGCAGGGGACACGCAACTATGGCTACACCTTC. V usage is TRBV2 and J usage is TRBJ1-2; D possibly corresponds to TRBD1 (6 bases). The V end lost 5 bases, the J end lost 2 bases, and 24 bases lay between the germline ends. Germline values: CDR1 SNHLY, CDR2 FYNNEI. This CDR3 is built from 18 residues.

As concerns this clone: Other DNA sequences in the sample encode the same CDR3. V gene TRBV5-1 combines with J gene TRBJ1-5; maybe TRBD1 (5 bases). The CDR3 extends over 14 amino acids. With 0 bases removed from V and 7 bases from J, the gap between germline ends came to 11 bases. CDR1 and CDR2 from the germline V gene are SGHRS and YFSETQ. CDR3 region: CASSLGQGGQPQHF. For the CDR3, the DNA is TGCGCCAGCAGCTTGGGCCAGGGTGGACAGCCCCAGCATTTT.

This chain joins TRBV10-3 and TRBJ1-2; maybe TRBD1 (6 bases). V lost 2 bases, J lost 4 bases, and 11 bases lay in between. Germline V gene data show CDR1 as ENHRY and CDR2 as SYGVKD. The CDR3 sequence is 14 residues long. The CDR3 spells CAISERGGSYGYTF. CDR3 DNA sequence: TGTGCCATCAGTGAGAGGGGGGGTAGCTATGGCTACACCTTC.

V gene TRBV6-5 combines with J gene TRBJ2-7, with 12 bases lining up with TRBD2. The germline gives CDR1 MNHEY, CDR2 SVGAGI. Trimming cost V 5 bases and J 2 bases; bases outside gene matches: 4. This CDR3 spans 15 amino acids. The CDR3 DNA is TGTGCCAGCAGTCCCTCTAGCGGGGGGGCCTACGAGCAGTACTTC. This sequence encodes CASSPSSGGAYEQYF.